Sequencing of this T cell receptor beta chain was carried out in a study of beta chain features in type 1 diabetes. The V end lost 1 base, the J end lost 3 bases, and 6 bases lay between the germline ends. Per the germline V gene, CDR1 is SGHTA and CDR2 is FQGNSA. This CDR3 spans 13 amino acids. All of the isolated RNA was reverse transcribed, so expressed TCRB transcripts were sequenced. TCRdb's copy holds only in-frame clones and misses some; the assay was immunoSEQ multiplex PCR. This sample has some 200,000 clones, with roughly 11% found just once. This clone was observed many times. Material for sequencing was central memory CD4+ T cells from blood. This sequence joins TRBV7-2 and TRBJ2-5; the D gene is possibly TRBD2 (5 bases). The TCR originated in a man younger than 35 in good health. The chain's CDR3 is CASSLEAEETQYF. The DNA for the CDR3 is TGTGCCAGCAGCTTAGAAGCGGAAGAGACCCAGTACTTC.